Presented here are 27 T cell receptor beta chains from one specimen sequenced in a study of cytomegalovirus exposure and HLA in healthy donors. PCR was performed using 60 Vbeta and 13 Jbeta primers. Sequencing used immunoSEQ multiplex PCR; TCRdb keeps in-frame clones, though not all of them. The top ten clones hold around 1.5% of a sample with approximately 140,000 clones, more than 60% of them seen once. What was sequenced was PBMCs. These receptors originate from a young woman in good health and CMV-seronegative.

There are a few counts of this clone. This chain joins TRBV19 and TRBJ2-3; 8 nucleotides match TRBD2. Germline V gene data show CDR1 as LNHDA and CDR2 as SQIVND (reference sequence). The CDR3 is made up of 15 amino acids. V was pared by 2 bases and J by 2 bases, with 3 bases of the junction left unmatched. The CDR3 spells CASSIPGGATDTQYF. The CDR3 nucleotides are TGTGCCAGTAGTATACCGGGAGGGGCCACAGATACGCAGTATTTT.

The rearrangement uses TRBV10-3 and TRBJ1-1; 9 bases line up with TRBD1. With 6 bases clipped from V and 2 bases from J, the junction kept 4 bases outside the gene matches. The length of the CDR3 is 14 residues. Germline-derived CDR1 and CDR2 are ENHRY and SYGVKD. The CDR3 region is CAISVQGANTEAFF. The CDR3 coding sequence is TGTGCCATCAGCGTACAGGGGGCTAACACTGAAGCTTTCTTT.

The rearrangement links TRBV6-5 to TRBJ1-1; D is uncertain. Trimming shortened V by 8 bases and J by 2 bases, and 9 bases separated the two germline ends. The CDR3 sequence is 12 residues long. The V gene's germline CDR1 is MNHEY and CDR2 SVGAGI. The CDR3 spells CASQRGNTEAFF. CDR3 coding DNA: TGTGCCAGCCAGCGGGGTAACACTGAAGCTTTCTTT.

This sequence joins TRBV5-6 and TRBJ1-2, with D uncertain. The CDR3 is 12 residues long. CDR1 SGHDT and CDR2 YYEEEE come from the germline V gene. V was clipped by 6 bases and J by 5 bases, with 11 bases between them. The CDR3: CASTLQSYGYTF. CDR3 in DNA: TGTGCCAGCACCCTGCAGTCGTATGGCTACACCTTC.

The chain combines TRBV6-5 with TRBJ2-1, with TRBD1 identical over 9 bases. The CDR3 spans 15 residues. With 8 bases clipped from V and 7 bases from J, the junction kept 12 bases outside the gene matches. Germline CDR1 MNHEY, CDR2 SVGAGI. The CDR3 region is CASRLVQGAGNEQFF. CDR3 in DNA: TGTGCCAGCCGCCTTGTACAGGGGGCGGGAAATGAGCAGTTCTTC.

The chain carries TRBV5-1 and TRBJ1-2, with a possible D match to TRBD1 (6 bases). V was clipped by 2 bases and J by 6 bases, with 14 bases between them. This CDR3 contains 14 residues. Germline CDR1 SGHRS, CDR2 YFSETQ. The CDR3 region is CASSFAGGADGYTF. For the CDR3, the DNA is TGCGCCAGCAGCTTTGCGGGGGGCGCGGATGGCTACACCTTC.

CDR3: CASSSYAQGVGGELFF. The CDR3 coding sequence is TGCGCCAGCAGCTCATACGCCCAGGGGGTAGGCGGGGAGCTGTTTTTT. The rearrangement joins TRBV5-1 to TRBJ2-2, with 7 nucleotides matching TRBD1. Germline trimming cut 3 bases from V and 7 bases from J; bases unmatched to any gene: 12. This CDR3 has 16 amino acids. Germline CDR1 and CDR2: SGHRS and YFSETQ.

This clone appeared once. The CDR3 sequence: CASSHRLAGGPTNSYEQYF. As DNA, the CDR3 is TGCGCCAGCAGCCACCGTTTAGCGGGAGGGCCAACCAACTCCTACGAGCAGTACTTC. The chain recombines TRBV4-1 with TRBJ2-7, with 11 bases lining up with TRBD2. Trimming cost V 3 bases and J 0 bases; bases outside gene matches: 13. CDR1 and CDR2 from the germline V gene are MGHRA and YSYEKL. There are 19 residues in the CDR3.

The V and J genes are TRBV7-8 and TRBJ2-7; TRBD1 matches 9 bases. Germline CDR1 and CDR2: SGHVS and FQNEAQ. Losses at the gene ends were 4 bases for V and 4 bases for J; bases not matched to a gene: 5. The length of the CDR3 is 14 residues. The CDR3, as DNA: TGTGCCAGCAGCTCCGGACAGGGGTGGTACGAGCAGTACTTC. It yields the protein CASSSGQGWYEQYF.

This clone occurred a few times. The chain recombines TRBV29-1 with TRBJ2-2; 14 bases line up with TRBD2. This CDR3 has 16 amino acids. Germline CDR1 and CDR2: SQVTM and ANQGSEA. Losses at the gene ends were 5 bases for V and 4 bases for J; bases not matched to a gene: 6. As DNA, the CDR3 is TGCAGCGTTAGGACTAGCGGGAGGTGGGGCACCGGGGAGCTGTTTTTT. Amino acids: CSVRTSGRWGTGELFF.

This chain joins TRBV10-3 and TRBJ2-7, with D possibly TRBD1 on 6 matching bases. CDR1 and CDR2 (germline): ENHRY, SYGVKD. This CDR3 spans 13 amino acids. V lost 6 bases to trimming and J lost 5 bases, with 14 bases between them. DNA for the CDR3: TGTGCCATCAGGATACAGGGATCGCACGAGCAGTACTTC. It yields the protein CAIRIQGSHEQYF.

V gene TRBV6-5 combines with J gene TRBJ1-1, with D possibly matching TRBD1 (5 bases). The length of the CDR3 is 13 residues. The germline V gene encodes CDR1 MNHEY and CDR2 SVGAGI. With 6 bases removed from V and 1 base from J, the gap between germline ends came to 9 bases. CDR3 nucleotides: TGTGCCAGCAGCGGAGGGGAGAACACTGAAGCTTTCTTT. Its translation: CASSGGENTEAFF.

In its sample, this clone was seen once. V is TRBV25-1 and J is TRBJ2-1; TRBD2 is a possible D gene (5 bases). Per the germline V gene, CDR1 is MGHDK and CDR2 is SYGVNS. V lost 3 bases and J 0 bases, leaving 6 bases between the germline ends. This CDR3 has 14 residues. In nucleotides, the CDR3 is TGTGCCAGCAGTGAGCGGGTCTCCTACAATGAGCAGTTCTTC. Protein product: CASSERVSYNEQFF. Full variable domain (missing parts from reference TRBV25-1 and TRBJ2-1): EADIYQTPRYLVIGTGKKITLECSQTMGHDKMYWYQQDPGMELHLIHYSYGVNSTEKGDLSSESTVSRIRTEHFPLTLESARPSHTSQYLCASSERVSYNEQFFGPGTRLTVL.

The CDR3 protein is CASSPRTASGANVLTF. The CDR3 DNA follows: TGCGCCAGCAGCCCGAGGACAGCTTCTGGGGCCAACGTCCTGACTTTC. This chain uses TRBV5-1 with TRBJ2-6; D possibly corresponds to TRBD1 (6 bases). Trimming took 4 bases from V and 1 from J, leaving 12 bases between them. Per germline, CDR1 SGHRS and CDR2 YFSETQ. The CDR3 spans 16 residues.

This clone was counted a single time. This chain joins TRBV25-1 and TRBJ1-1; the D gene is possibly TRBD1 (6 bases). This CDR3 contains 15 residues. Trimming removed 1 base from V and 5 bases from J, with 14 bases in between. The germline V gene has CDR1 MGHDK and CDR2 SYGVNS. The CDR3 spells CASSESGGRGTEAFF. The CDR3 DNA reads TGTGCCAGCAGTGAATCTGGAGGGAGGGGGACTGAAGCTTTCTTT.

Many counts were recorded for this clone. V usage is TRBV6-1 and J usage is TRBJ2-1, with 12 bases matching TRBD2. The CDR3 loop spans 15 amino acids. Germline CDR1 reads MNHNS; CDR2 reads SASEGT. V lost 5 bases and J lost 8; bases outside the gene matches: 7. The DNA for the CDR3 is TGTGCCAGCAGTCCTCTAGCGGGAGGGCCAGATGAGCAGTTCTTC. This encodes CASSPLAGGPDEQFF.

The genes are TRBV5-6 and TRBJ1-1; D is undetermined. The CDR3 has 15 amino acids. V dropped 4 bases and J dropped 4 bases, with 17 bases sitting between them. CDR1 and CDR2 from the germline V gene are SGHDT and YYEEEE. The CDR3 DNA follows: TGTGCCAGCAGCGATCCGAGGAGTGGATCCACTGAAGCTTTCTTT. This codes for CASSDPRSGSTEAFF.

The J gene is TRBJ2-2, the V gene TRBV5-6; no firm D call. Germline V CDR1 and CDR2: SGHDT, YYEEEE. V gave up 0 bases and J gave up 7 bases, with 4 bases separating them. The CDR3 contains 12 residues. For the CDR3, the DNA is TGTGCCAGCAGCTTGGGAGGCGGGGAGCTGTTTTTT. As protein: CASSLGGGELFF.

V gene TRBV27 combines with J gene TRBJ2-7, with 12 bases matching TRBD2. V was pared by 5 bases and J by 0 bases, with 11 bases of the junction left unmatched. The CDR3 is 18 residues long. Germline V gene data show CDR1 as MNHEY and CDR2 as SMNVEV (reference sequence). The CDR3 DNA is TGTGCCAGCAGTATCCACCCCCTAGCGGGAGGGCTCTCCTACGAGCAGTACTTC. It is translated as CASSIHPLAGGLSYEQYF.

The chain combines TRBV2 with TRBJ2-2, with 12 bases matching TRBD2. V trimming: 8 bases; J trimming: 4 bases; junction bases outside the gene matches: 14. From germline, CDR1 is SNHLY and CDR2 FYNNEI. The CDR3 has 18 residues. The CDR3 DNA reads as TGTGCCAGCTCGAACTGGGCTAGCGGGAGGGCCGGCACCGGGGAGCTGTTTTTT. It encodes CASSNWASGRAGTGELFF.

This clone was seen only a few times. This rearrangement joins TRBV12-5 to TRBJ2-3; 9 bases align to TRBD2. Germline V gene lookup returns CDR1 LGHNT and CDR2 FRNRAP. The CDR3 runs to 16 residues. Trimming at V came to 5 bases and at J to 3 bases, leaving 9 bases not matched to a gene. CDR3 DNA: TGTGCTAGTGGTGTCGGATTACTAGCGGGTACAGATACGCAGTATTTT. Translating gives CASGVGLLAGTDTQYF.

The V and J genes are TRBV2 and TRBJ1-6; the D gene is possibly TRBD1 (6 bases). The CDR3 spans 15 residues. The germline CDR1 and CDR2 sequences are SNHLY and FYNNEI. Deletions cut 6 bases from V and 7 bases from J, with 16 bases between. DNA of the CDR3: TGTGCCAGCAGCCCCGGACCTAGGGGGAATTCACCCCTCCACTTT. Protein sequence: CASSPGPRGNSPLHF.

V gene TRBV25-1 combines with J gene TRBJ1-1, with D maybe TRBD1 (6 bases). Trimming cost V 5 bases and J 6 bases, with 16 bases left between them. The V gene's germline CDR1 is MGHDK and CDR2 SYGVNS. CDR3 length: 14 residues. The CDR3 coding sequence is TGTGCCAGCAGTTCCCCTGGGGGGGCGCCTGAAGCTTTCTTT. Translation: CASSSPGGAPEAFF.

The chain is built from TRBV19 and TRBJ2-7; 9 nucleotides line up with TRBD1. This CDR3 has 12 residues. Germline loops: CDR1 LNHDA, CDR2 SQIVND (reference sequence). V trimming: 4 bases; J trimming: 11 bases; junction bases outside the gene matches: 6. Written as DNA, the CDR3 is TGTGCCAGTAGTACCACAGGGGGCTTGAAGTACTTC. Its translation: CASSTTGGLKYF.

This clone came up once. The chain uses TRBV5-5 and TRBJ2-1, with 12 bases lining up with TRBD2. V lost 1 base, J lost 6 bases, and 2 bases stayed unmatched. CDR3 length: 15 residues. The germline CDR1 and CDR2 sequences are SGHKS and YYEKEE (reference sequence). The CDR3 region has the DNA TGTGCCAGCAGCTTGTTGACTAGCGGGAGCAATGAGCAGTTCTTC. Encoded protein: CASSLLTSGSNEQFF. The complete variable domain, with remaining parts taken from reference TRBV5-5 and TRBJ2-1, reads DAGVTQSPTHLIKTRGQQVTLRCSPISGHKSVSWYQQVLGQGPQFIFQYYEKEERGRGNFPDRFSARQFPNYSSELNVNALLLGDSALYLCASSLLTSGSNEQFFGPGTRLTVL.

This clone has a handful of counts. The chain carries TRBV2 and TRBJ2-1; 7 nucleotides line up with TRBD1. The V gene's germline CDR1 is SNHLY and CDR2 FYNNEI. J gave up 7 bases and V 4 bases, and 4 bases lay outside the gene matches. The CDR3 covers 13 residues. CDR3 sequence reads: CASSGETGNEQFF. In nucleotides, the CDR3 is TGTGCCAGCAGTGGGGAGACAGGGAATGAGCAGTTCTTC.

A single count supports this clone. The chain combines TRBV7-9 with TRBJ2-7; D remains ambiguous. Trimming left V 1 base short and J 1 base short, with 8 bases between. Germline CDR1 SEHNR, CDR2 FQNEAQ (reference sequence). This CDR3 is built from 14 residues. Here the CDR3 DNA reads TGTGCCAGCAGCTTAGACGCAGTATCCTACGAGCAGTACTTC. Amino acids: CASSLDAVSYEQYF.